This is a list of T cell receptor beta chains from one sample in a study of T cell repertoires in cytomegalovirus infection. TCRdb passed the reads through MiXCR, listing each CDR3 protein once. Of more than 400,000 distinct CDR3 sequences listed, less than 30% are singletons. Sequenced sample: PBMCs. The receptors stem from a human donor in good health (CMV status not recorded). Some clones in this sample may be carry-over from other donors' samples. CDR3s include the opening cysteine and the closing phenylalanine or tryptophan. Each record gives: J gene, clone size, V gene, D gene, CDR3 protein, CDR3 DNA. D genes are given only for firm matches. Clone sizes are given selectively: once, few, many, or a class where the clone is expanded.

>TRBJ1-3|many|TRBV6-1|NA
CASSHDRSSGNTIYF
TGTGCCAGCAGCCACGACAGAAGCTCTGGAAACACCATATATTTT
>TRBJ1-1|once|TRBV11-3|NA
CASSPQVGTFEAFF
TGTGCCAGCAGCCCCCAAGTCGGGACGTTCGAAGCTTTCTTT
>TRBJ2-2|many|TRBV7-2|NA
CASSLDSASGELFF
TGTGCCAGCAGCTTAGATTCCGCGTCCGGGGAGCTGTTTTTT
>TRBJ1-2|many|TRBV7-2|NA
CASSSRRSGGGYTF
TGTGCCAGCAGCTCTCGCCGATCCGGAGGGGGCTACACCTTC
>TRBJ2-1|NA|TRBV14|NA
CASSRDRTAYNEQFF
TGTGCCAGCAGCAGAGACAGGACGGCCTACAATGAGCAGTTCTTC
>TRBJ2-2|few|TRBV7-6|NA
CASSLELAGELFF
TGTGCTAGCAGCTTAGAATTGGCCGGGGAGCTGTTTTTT
>TRBJ2-5|NA|TRBV12-3/TRBV12-4|NA
CASKNRQKQETQYF
TGTGCCAGCAAAAACCGACAGAAGCAAGAGACCCAGTACTTC
>TRBJ2-1|NA|TRBV5-6|NA
CASSLATVFEFEQFF
TGTGCCAGCAGCTTGGCCACTGTTTTTGAGTTTGAGCAGTTCTTC
>TRBJ2-2|few|TRBV6-2/TRBV6-3|NA
CASSRDGSTGELFF
TGTGCCAGCAGCCGGGACGGAAGCACCGGGGAGCTGTTTTTT
>TRBJ2-1|NA|TRBV20-1|TRBD2
CSARLAGRTYNEQFF
TGCAGTGCTAGACTAGCGGGACGCACCTACAATGAGCAGTTCTTC
>TRBJ1-2|few|TRBV28|NA
CASSPVANYGYTF
TGTGCCAGCAGCCCGGTCGCTAACTATGGCTACACCTTC
>TRBJ1-5|few|TRBV20-1|NA
CSARRVPREPQHF
TGCAGTGCCAGACGGGTCCCTAGGGAGCCCCAGCATTTT
>TRBJ2-7|NA|TRBV28|NA
CASSLVGGARYEQYF
TGTGCCAGCAGTTTAGTGGGGGGCGCACGGTACGAGCAGTACTTC
>TRBJ1-2|NA|TRBV5-6|TRBD1
CASSLVGGAGYGYTF
TGTGCCAGCAGTTTGGTAGGGGGCGCAGGCTATGGCTACACCTTT
>TRBJ2-1|many|TRBV7-6|NA
CASSPDNEQFF
TGTGCCAGCAGCCCCGACAATGAGCAGTTCTTC
>TRBJ1-5|many|TRBV7-6|NA
CASSLDIQGRPQHF
TGTGCCAGCAGCTTAGATATACAAGGGCGGCCCCAGCATTTT
>TRBJ2-1|few|TRBV19|TRBD1
CASSIPTLRQGDANEQFF
TGTGCCAGTAGTATTCCAACCTTACGACAGGGGGATGCCAATGAGCAGTTCTTC